A selection of T cell receptor beta chains follows, all from one sample in a study of cytomegalovirus exposure and HLA in healthy donors. Sequencing used immunoSEQ multiplex PCR; TCRdb keeps in-frame clones, though not all of them. This sample has about 140,000 clones, with about 90% found just once. The source material was PBMCs. Receptors were obtained from a man aged 18 to 35 in good health and CMV-seronegative. The CDR3 runs from the conserved cysteine through the conserved F or W. D genes are given only for firm matches. Only part of the rows carry a size: once, few, many, or a class if the clone is expanded.

clone_size: .
j_call: TRBJ1-4
v_call: TRBV19
d_call: .
cdr3_nt: TGTGCCAGTACGGGACTCCATAATGAAAAACTGTTTTTT
cdr3_aa: CASTGLHNEKLFF

clone_size: .
j_call: TRBJ1-1
v_call: TRBV20-1
d_call: .
cdr3_nt: TGCAGTGCTTCTGGGGGGGAAGCTTTCTTT
cdr3_aa: CSASGGEAFF

clone_size: .
j_call: TRBJ2-7
v_call: TRBV7-8
d_call: TRBD2
cdr3_nt: TGTGCCAGCAGCTTACGCCTAGCGGATTCGTACTTC
cdr3_aa: CASSLRLADSYF

clone_size: few
j_call: TRBJ1-2
v_call: TRBV6-6
d_call: .
cdr3_nt: TGTGCCAGCAGTTACGGGGGGGACGGTCCCTATGGCTACACCTTC
cdr3_aa: CASSYGGDGPYGYTF

clone_size: .
j_call: TRBJ1-1
v_call: TRBV2
d_call: TRBD1
cdr3_nt: TGTGCCAGCAGTGAAGCTAACTTAGGACAGGGGGCGCAGGCTTTCTTT
cdr3_aa: CASSEANLGQGAQAFF

clone_size: .
j_call: TRBJ2-6
v_call: TRBV27
d_call: .
cdr3_nt: TGTGCCAGCTCGACATTGGGCTCTGGGGCCAACGTCCTGACTTTC
cdr3_aa: CASSTLGSGANVLTF

clone_size: .
j_call: TRBJ2-1
v_call: TRBV15
d_call: .
cdr3_nt: TGTGCCACCAGCAGGGTCCGTGGGGCCGGGGAGCAGTTCTTC
cdr3_aa: CATSRVRGAGEQFF

clone_size: .
j_call: TRBJ2-3
v_call: TRBV9
d_call: TRBD2
cdr3_nt: TGTGCCAGCAGCTTTCCCACAAGCGGGAGGGCCGTAGATACGCAGTATTTT
cdr3_aa: CASSFPTSGRAVDTQYF

clone_size: .
j_call: TRBJ1-2
v_call: TRBV9
d_call: TRBD1
cdr3_nt: TGTGCCAGCAGCCAAGACAGGGCTAGCTATGGCTACACCTTC
cdr3_aa: CASSQDRASYGYTF

clone_size: .
j_call: TRBJ1-3
v_call: TRBV6-5
d_call: .
cdr3_nt: TGTGCCAGCAGACGGGGGGCTGGAGGAAACACCATATATTTT
cdr3_aa: CASRRGAGGNTIYF

clone_size: .
j_call: TRBJ2-3
v_call: TRBV5-1
d_call: .
cdr3_nt: TGCGCCAGCAGCTTGGATGCAGATCCGCAGTATTTT
cdr3_aa: CASSLDADPQYF

clone_size: .
j_call: TRBJ1-2
v_call: TRBV27
d_call: TRBD1
cdr3_nt: TGTGCCAGCAGTCCCGACAGGGGCGACTATGGCTACACCTTC
cdr3_aa: CASSPDRGDYGYTF